One sample yielded the 28 T cell receptor beta chains listed below, sequenced in a study of T cell responses to AZD1222 COVID-19 vaccine. Produced via immunoSEQ multiplex PCR; TCRdb's table is partial and in-frame only. The profile shows over 100,000 clones, around nine tenths of them singletons. The sample was peripheral blood, taken on day 0 of AZD1222 vaccination. Receptors originate from an adult in good health.

The chain carries TRBV11-2 and TRBJ2-4; 14 nucleotides align to TRBD2. Germline V gives CDR1 SGHAT, CDR2 FQNNGV. The junction had 6 bases not matched to a gene; V was cut back by 5 bases and J by 3 bases. The CDR3 consists of 17 residues. This CDR3 is CASSKGTSGSDKNIQYF. Here the CDR3 DNA reads TGTGCCAGCAGCAAAGGGACTAGCGGGAGTGACAAAAACATTCAGTACTTC.

The rearrangement links TRBV3-1 (or the pseudogene TRBV3-2) to TRBJ1-1; D gene uncertain. Per the germline V gene, CDR1 is LGHDT and CDR2 is YNNKEL (reference sequence). The CDR3 loop spans 15 amino acids. V lost 1 base to trimming and J lost 4 bases, with 13 bases between them. The CDR3: CASSQAFGIRTEAFF. The CDR3 DNA is TGTGCCAGCAGCCAAGCCTTTGGGATTCGCACTGAAGCTTTCTTT.

This chain links TRBV2 with TRBJ1-1; no firm D call. This CDR3 contains 13 residues. Germline loops: CDR1 SNHLY, CDR2 FYNNEI. The V gene lost 6 bases and the J gene lost 3 bases, with 11 bases spanning the gap. The CDR3 region has the DNA TGTGCCAGCAGCGTCCGCCGGGACACTGAAGCTTTCTTT. This encodes CASSVRRDTEAFF.

V is TRBV5-1 and J is TRBJ1-3; D not certain. The CDR3 loop spans 14 amino acids. Germline lookup yields CDR1 SGHRS and CDR2 YFSETQ. Trimming cost V 1 base and J 3 bases, with 8 bases left between them. This CDR3 reads CASSLSDGGNTIYF. The CDR3 coding sequence is TGCGCCAGCAGCTTGTCGGACGGTGGAAACACCATATATTTT.

This chain links TRBV5-1 with TRBJ1-2; D might be TRBD1 (5 bases). This CDR3 has 14 residues. CDR1 SGHRS and CDR2 YFSETQ come from the germline V gene. Trimming cost V 4 bases and J 7 bases, with 17 bases left between them. CDR3 region: CASSPIGAGGGYTF. CDR3 nucleotides: TGCGCCAGCAGCCCTATAGGGGCAGGCGGTGGCTACACCTTC.

The J gene is TRBJ1-1, the V gene TRBV21-1; whether TRBD1, the table's D call, matches the DNA was not checked. TRBV21-1 is a pseudogene. This CDR3 spans 15 amino acids. The CDR3 reads CASSRQGAGVAEAFF. Here the CDR3 DNA reads TGTGCCAGCAGCAGGCAGGGGGCGGGTGTGGCTGAAGCTTTCTTT.

J is TRBJ1-5 and V is TRBV28; D call uncertain. Germline CDR1 is MDHEN and CDR2 is SYDVKM. The CDR3 runs to 12 residues. Trimming took 4 bases from V and 7 from J, leaving 8 bases between them. CDR3 sequence reads: CASSWTDQPQHF. The CDR3 nucleotides are TGTGCCAGCAGTTGGACCGACCAGCCCCAGCATTTT.

On this clone itself: The same CDR3 can be traced to other DNA sequences in this sample. This chain links TRBV9 with TRBJ1-5; D remains unclear. The CDR3 is 14 amino acids. Germline CDR1 is SGDLS and CDR2 is YYNGEE. The V gene lost 0 bases and the J gene lost 3 bases, with 7 bases spanning the gap. Here the CDR3 reads CASSVGGNNQPQHF. The CDR3 DNA follows: TGTGCCAGCAGCGTAGGGGGTAACAATCAGCCCCAGCATTTT. The full variable domain, in which reference TRBV9 and TRBJ1-5 provide the parts outside the CDR3, is DSGVTQTPKHLITATGQRVTLRCSPRSGDLSVYWYQQSLDQGLQFLIQYYNGEERAKGNILERFSAQQFPDLHSELNLSSLELGDSALYFCASSVGGNNQPQHFGDGTRLSIL.

V usage is TRBV3-1 (or the pseudogene TRBV3-2) and J usage is TRBJ2-5; no clear D gene. Germline V gives CDR1 LGHDT, CDR2 YNNKEL (reference sequence). The V end was cut by 5 bases, the J end by 5 bases, with 6 bases between. The CDR3 is 11 residues long. CDR3 protein: CASSGDETQYF. Here the CDR3 DNA reads TGTGCCAGCAGCGGCGATGAGACCCAGTACTTC.

V is TRBV5-1 and J is TRBJ1-4; a weak D match, TRBD1 (6 bases). Trimming left V 4 bases short and J 7 bases short, with 14 bases between. CDR1 is SGHRS and CDR2 is YFSETQ in the germline V gene. This CDR3 has 14 amino acids. DNA for the CDR3: TGCGCCAGCAGCGTGGGGGGCGCGTTTGAAAAACTGTTTTTT. As protein: CASSVGGAFEKLFF.

Turning to this clone: Additional DNA sequences in this sample encode the identical CDR3. J is TRBJ2-7 and V is TRBV6-5, with D tentatively TRBD2 (5 bases). Germline V gene lookup returns CDR1 MNHEY and CDR2 SVGAGI. V lost 4 bases to trimming and J lost 2 bases, with 6 bases between them. This CDR3 is built from 12 residues. Here the CDR3 DNA reads TGTGCCAGCAGTTCCGGGGCCTACGAGCAGTACTTC. The encoded protein is CASSSGAYEQYF.

The table lists this clone with a count of one. The chain recombines TRBV11-1 with TRBJ2-5; D uncertain. With 0 bases removed from V and 8 bases from J, the gap between germline ends came to 7 bases. Germline lookup yields CDR1 SGHAT and CDR2 FQDESV (reference sequence). The CDR3 is 12 amino acids. CDR3 DNA sequence: TGTGCCAGCAGCTTAGCGGGGAATACCCAGTACTTC. Its translation: CASSLAGNTQYF.

This chain uses TRBV5-8 with TRBJ2-7; D is unresolved. Trimming removed 2 bases from V and 5 bases from J, with 5 bases in between. Germline V gene lookup returns CDR1 SGHTS and CDR2 YDEGEE. The CDR3 contains 11 residues. This CDR3 is CASSFFDEQYF. The DNA for the CDR3 is TGTGCCAGCAGCTTTTTCGACGAGCAGTACTTC.

The chain recombines TRBV5-1 with TRBJ1-6, with no clear D. The germline V gene has CDR1 SGHRS and CDR2 YFSETQ. V shed 1 base and J shed 6 bases, with 11 bases lying between them. The CDR3 is made up of 15 amino acids. The CDR3, as DNA: TGCGCCAGCAGCTTGAGGGAGGCGTTTAATTCACCCCTCCACTTT. Residues: CASSLREAFNSPLHF.

This clone was seen just once. V usage is TRBV18 and J usage is TRBJ2-1; maybe TRBD2 (5 bases). Trimming took 0 bases from V and 9 from J, leaving 15 bases between them. CDR1 and CDR2 (germline): KGHSH, LQKENI. The CDR3 is 15 residues long. The CDR3 loop is CASSPPASRWGEQFF. The DNA for the CDR3 is TGTGCCAGCTCACCACCGGCTAGCCGGTGGGGTGAGCAGTTCTTC.

The V gene is TRBV6-4, the J gene TRBJ1-2; 9 nucleotides agree with TRBD1. Germline V gene lookup returns CDR1 MRHNA and CDR2 SNTAGT. The J segment lost 8 bases and the V segment lost 4 bases, leaving 8 bases of the junction unmatched. The CDR3 has 14 amino acids. The CDR3 DNA reads as TGTGCCAGCAGTGCCGGGACAGGGCGTCGGGGCTACACCTTC. Translation gives CASSAGTGRRGYTF.

The V and J genes are TRBV7-8 and TRBJ1-5, with D possibly being TRBD1 (5 bases). CDR1 is SGHVS and CDR2 is FQNEAQ in the germline V gene. CDR3 length: 14 amino acids. With 3 bases removed from V and 0 bases from J, the gap between germline ends came to 6 bases. CDR3 in DNA: TGTGCCAGCAGCTTGACAGATAGCAATCAGCCCCAGCATTTT. This translates into CASSLTDSNQPQHF.

V usage is TRBV20-1 and J usage is TRBJ1-1; D call uncertain. The V end lost 3 bases, the J end lost 7 bases, and 9 bases lay between the germline ends. The germline V gene has CDR1 DFQATT and CDR2 SNEGSKA (reference sequence). This CDR3 contains 11 residues. This chain's CDR3 is CSASPKGEAFF. DNA for the CDR3: TGCAGTGCTAGCCCAAAGGGTGAAGCTTTCTTT.

The chain joins TRBV3-1 (or the pseudogene TRBV3-2) to TRBJ2-3; 11 positions agree with TRBD1. CDR3 length: 15 amino acids. The germline V gene has CDR1 LGHDT and CDR2 YNNKEL (reference sequence). The junction had 4 bases not matched to a gene; V was cut back by 4 bases and J by 4 bases. CDR3 protein: CASSPGTGGPDTQYF. The DNA for the CDR3 is TGTGCCAGCAGCCCGGGGACAGGGGGGCCAGATACGCAGTATTTT.

The chain is built from TRBV6-2 or TRBV6-3 and TRBJ2-1; 9 bases fit TRBD2. This CDR3 has 16 amino acids. J gave up 7 bases and V 5 bases, and 12 bases lay outside the gene matches. Germline-derived CDR1 and CDR2 are MNHEY and SVGEGT. The DNA of the CDR3 is TGTGCCAGCAGTGAGGGATCAGCGGGAGGTCAAAATGAGCAGTTCTTC. Translation gives CASSEGSAGGQNEQFF.

This clone was seen only a few times. The V gene is TRBV5-5, the J gene TRBJ2-1; TRBD1 agrees at 8 bases. The germline gives CDR1 SGHKS, CDR2 YYEKEE (reference sequence). V dropped 5 bases and J dropped 5; count of bases not matched to a gene: 6. This CDR3 comprises 14 residues. The CDR3 region has the DNA TGTGCCAGCAGTTTTGGGACAGGCAACAATGAGCAGTTCTTC. Protein product: CASSFGTGNNEQFF.

The V gene is TRBV18, the J gene TRBJ2-1; D possibly uses TRBD1 or TRBD2 (5 bases each). From germline, CDR1 is KGHSH and CDR2 LQKENI. The CDR3 consists of 13 residues. Trimming removed 8 bases at V and 6 bases at J, with 14 bases between. The CDR3: CASTPFGANEQFF. The CDR3 DNA sequence: TGTGCCAGCACGCCGTTCGGGGCCAATGAGCAGTTCTTC.

This rearrangement joins TRBV10-3 to TRBJ1-2; maybe TRBD1 (5 bases). V was shortened by 4 bases and J by 3 bases, with 9 bases between the two germline ends. This CDR3 contains 13 residues. Per germline, CDR1 ENHRY and CDR2 SYGVKD. The DNA for the CDR3 is TGTGCCATCAGTGGCGGGGGTTACTATGGCTACACCTTC. This codes for CAISGGGYYGYTF.

CDR3 nucleotide sequence: TGTGCCAGCAGTTACGCCGGCCCTAGCACTGAAGCTTTCTTT. Amino acids: CASSYAGPSTEAFF. This chain uses TRBV6-5 with TRBJ1-1, with no clear D. CDR3 length equals 14 residues. In germline, CDR1 is MNHEY, CDR2 SVGAGI. The V end was cut by 2 bases, the J end by 4 bases, with 11 bases between.

V is TRBV7-9 and J is TRBJ1-1; no definite D call. Germline CDR1 reads SEHNR; CDR2 reads FQNEAQ (reference sequence). The CDR3 contains 15 residues. Trimming stripped 1 base from V and 6 bases from J, with 15 bases between. The CDR3 protein is CASSLGGSLSAEAFF. The CDR3 region has the DNA TGTGCCAGCAGCTTAGGGGGTTCGCTTAGTGCTGAAGCTTTCTTT.

The table lists this clone with a few counts. V usage is TRBV6-6 and J usage is TRBJ2-5; 7 positions agree with TRBD2. Germline V gene sequence: CDR1 MNHNY, CDR2 SVGAGI (reference sequence). V lost 4 bases and J lost 5; bases outside the gene matches: 13. The CDR3 length is 16 residues. For the CDR3, the DNA is TGTGCCAGCAGTTCCCCCGTAGGGTCCGGGGGGGAGACCCAGTACTTC. Residues: CASSSPVGSGGETQYF.

J is TRBJ1-6 and V is TRBV6-5, with TRBD1 matching 9 bases. V was pared by 0 bases and J by 7 bases, with 4 bases of the junction left unmatched. This CDR3 spans 16 amino acids. From germline, CDR1 is MNHEY and CDR2 SVGAGI. The CDR3 here is CASSYSRTGENSPLHF. As DNA, the CDR3 is TGTGCCAGCAGTTACTCGAGGACAGGGGAAAATTCACCCCTCCACTTT.

This sequence joins TRBV20-1 and TRBJ1-1; D not certain. V was shortened by 1 base and J by 5 bases, with 5 bases between the two germline ends. Germline V gene data show CDR1 as DFQATT and CDR2 as SNEGSKA (reference sequence). The CDR3 contains 11 residues. CDR3 amino acids: CSARVETEAFF. The CDR3 DNA follows: TGCAGTGCTAGAGTGGAGACTGAAGCTTTCTTT.